This entry describes one T cell receptor (beta chain). This sample stems from a study of healthy donors' naive CD4 and CD8 T cells. The overall study: Donors came from three age groups: 20-25, 40-50 and 60-70 years.

Starting from around 500 ng of total RNA, TCR libraries were made with linear amplification. Authors' data handling: About five healthy donors contributed approximately 85,000 sequenced TCR alpha transcripts. Using its own MiXCR run on the reads, TCRdb lists one record per CDR3 protein. The V and J calls here are based on TCRdb, not the publication. Of roughly 200,000 distinct CDR3 sequences in the sample, 65% to 75% are singletons; the top ten hold less than 2.5%. Germline V gene lookup returns CDR1 MNHEY and CDR2 SVGAGI. Germline trimming cut 2 bases from V and 8 bases from J; bases unmatched to any gene: 11. The CDR3 covers 17 residues.

This TCR came from a pool of human donors in good health; the sample pools cells from several healthy donors. The V gene is TRBV6-5, the J gene TRBJ2-1; 11 bases are a match to TRBD2. The sample was naive CD4+ and CD8+ T cells sorted from blood, pooled from several donors. The CDR3 is CASSYPSLAGGFHEQFF. CDR3 DNA: TGTGCCAGCAGTTACCCCTCCCTAGCGGGAGGCTTCCATGAGCAGTTCTTC.